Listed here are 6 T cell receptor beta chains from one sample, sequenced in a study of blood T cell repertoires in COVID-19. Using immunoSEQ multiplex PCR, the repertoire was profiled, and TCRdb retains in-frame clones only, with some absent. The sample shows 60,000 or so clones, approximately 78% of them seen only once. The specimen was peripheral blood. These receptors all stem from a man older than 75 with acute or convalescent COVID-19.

The CDR3 sequence is CASSRRLAGGRNTGELFF. The DNA of the CDR3 is TGTGCCAGCAGCCGTCGACTAGCGGGGGGGAGGAACACCGGGGAGCTGTTTTTT. The chain joins TRBV7-2 to TRBJ2-2, with 14 bases fitting TRBD2. Germline lookup yields CDR1 SGHTA and CDR2 FQGNSA. With V trimmed by 5 bases and J by 1 base, 6 bases remained unmatched. CDR3 size: 18 residues.

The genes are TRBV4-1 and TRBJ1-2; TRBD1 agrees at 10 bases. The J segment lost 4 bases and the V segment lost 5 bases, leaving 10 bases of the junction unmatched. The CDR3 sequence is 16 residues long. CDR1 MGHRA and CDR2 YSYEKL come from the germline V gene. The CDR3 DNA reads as TGCGCCAGCAGCTCAGGGCGGGACAGGGGCAGCTATGGCTACACCTTC. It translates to CASSSGRDRGSYGYTF.

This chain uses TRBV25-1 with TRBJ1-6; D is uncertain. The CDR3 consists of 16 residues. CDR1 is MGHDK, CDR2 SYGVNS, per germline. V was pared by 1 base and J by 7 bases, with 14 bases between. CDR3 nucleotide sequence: TGTGCCAGCAGTGAATCCGGAGGGCGCCCCAATTCACCCCTCCACTTT. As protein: CASSESGGRPNSPLHF.

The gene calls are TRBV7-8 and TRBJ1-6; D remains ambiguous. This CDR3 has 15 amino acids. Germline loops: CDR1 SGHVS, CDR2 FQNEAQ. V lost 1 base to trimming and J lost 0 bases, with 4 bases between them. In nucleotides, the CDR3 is TGTGCCAGCAGCTTAGGGAGCTCCTATAATTCACCCCTCCACTTT. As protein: CASSLGSSYNSPLHF. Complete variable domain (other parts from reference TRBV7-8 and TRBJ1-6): GAGVSQSPRYKVAKRGQDVALRCDPISGHVSLFWYQQALGQGPEFLTYFQNEAQLDKSGLPSDRFFAERPEGSVSTLKIQRTQQEDSAVYLCASSLGSSYNSPLHFGNGTRLTVT.

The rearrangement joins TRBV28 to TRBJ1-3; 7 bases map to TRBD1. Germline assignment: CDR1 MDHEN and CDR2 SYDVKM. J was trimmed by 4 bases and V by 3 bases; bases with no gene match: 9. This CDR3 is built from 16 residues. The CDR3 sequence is CASSFWTGGKGNTIYF. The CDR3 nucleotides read TGTGCCAGCAGTTTCTGGACAGGCGGAAAGGGAAACACCATATATTTT.

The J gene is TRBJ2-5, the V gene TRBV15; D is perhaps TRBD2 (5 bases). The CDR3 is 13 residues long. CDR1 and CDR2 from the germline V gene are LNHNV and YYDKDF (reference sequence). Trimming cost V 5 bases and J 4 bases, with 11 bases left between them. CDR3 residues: CATSDGVIETQYF. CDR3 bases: TGTGCCACCAGCGACGGGGTGATAGAGACCCAGTACTTC.